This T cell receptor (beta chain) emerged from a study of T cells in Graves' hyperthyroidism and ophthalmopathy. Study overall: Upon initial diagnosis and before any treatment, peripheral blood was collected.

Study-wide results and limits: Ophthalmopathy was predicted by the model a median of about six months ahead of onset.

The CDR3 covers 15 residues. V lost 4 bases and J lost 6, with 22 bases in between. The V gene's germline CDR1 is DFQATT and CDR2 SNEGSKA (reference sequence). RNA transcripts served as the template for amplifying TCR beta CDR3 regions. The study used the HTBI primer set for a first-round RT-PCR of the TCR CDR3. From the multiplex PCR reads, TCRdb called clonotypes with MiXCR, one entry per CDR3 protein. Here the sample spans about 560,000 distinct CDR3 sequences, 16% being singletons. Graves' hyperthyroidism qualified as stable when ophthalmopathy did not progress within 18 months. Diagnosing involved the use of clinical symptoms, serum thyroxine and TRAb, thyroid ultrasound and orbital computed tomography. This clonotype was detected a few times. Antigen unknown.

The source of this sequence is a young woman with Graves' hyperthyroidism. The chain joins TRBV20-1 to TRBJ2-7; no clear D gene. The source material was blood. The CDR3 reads CSANLKDHPTFEQYF. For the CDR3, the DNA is TGCAGTGCTAATTTAAAGGACCACCCTACGTTCGAGCAGTACTTC.